Reported below is one T cell receptor beta chain. The antigen remains unidentified. The entry originates in a study of cytomegalovirus exposure and HLA in healthy donors. The study, taken as a whole, reports: In a later analysis, V- and J-gene trimming of beta chains associated with a DCLRE1C missense variant, replicated independently. The authors later found most CMV-associated TCR beta chains appeared HLA-restricted.

The PCR made use of 60 Vbeta and 13 Jbeta primers. Profiling relied on immunoSEQ multiplex PCR, and the TCRdb table lists in-frame clones only, not all of them. The sample consists of fewer than 200,000 clones, roughly 80% of them appearing once. This clonotype originated in a woman aged 25 to 39 in good health and CMV-seropositive. The sequenced material came from PBMCs.

CDR3 DNA sequence: TGTGCCAGCGCCTTGCTAGCGGGGGGCTACAATGAGCAGTTCTTC. Residues: CASALLAGGYNEQFF. The chain has TRBV7-9 and TRBJ2-1; 11 bases agree with TRBD2. This CDR3 spans 15 amino acids. Germline trimming cut 8 bases from V and 3 bases from J; bases unmatched to any gene: 6. Per germline, CDR1 SEHNR and CDR2 FQNEAQ (reference sequence).